This T cell receptor beta chain was identified during a study of blood T cell repertoires in COVID-19. At the level of the study: COVID-19 samples, acute and convalescent, were from the United States, Italy and Spain. PBMCs, B-cell-depleted T cells, or T cells provided the cDNA or gDNA that made up the material.

Original methodology: From reference gene primer amplification, estimates of nucleated cell counts were derived. Generated by immunoSEQ multiplex PCR, the TCRdb table keeps only in-frame clones and is missing some. V, J and clone size are taken as reported in that table, and D and trimming were inferred from the DNA itself. This sample has 55,000 to 85,000 clones, with 90% found just once. The germline CDR1 and CDR2 sequences are SGHAT and FQNNGV. The CDR3 spans 16 residues. V trimming: 7 bases; J trimming: 0 bases; junction bases outside the gene matches: 11. The chain employs TRBV11-2 and TRBJ1-1, with 7 nucleotides matching TRBD1. The TCR comes from a woman under 30 with acute or convalescent COVID-19. Sequences were obtained from peripheral blood. The DNA of the CDR3 is TGTGCCAGCATCCATAAACGGACAGGCGTGAACACTGAAGCTTTCTTT. It translates to CASIHKRTGVNTEAFF.